The next 10 T cell receptor beta chains were all read from a single sample in a study of T cell clones after liver transplantation (dated by TCRdb to between 2019 and 2020). The sample's time point label, in plain terms: pre-transplant. Library prep was done by the immunoSEQ multiplex PCR assay. Entries here come from immuneACCESS through TCRdb and include only in-frame sequences with V and J called. Some clones fail to appear in such tables; in the studies checked, an unresolved V gene covers under half of the shortfall, and the cause of the remainder is unknown. The table for this sample lists roughly 74,000 clones; 75% to 90% of them were counted only once. Jointly, the top ten make up approximately 0.6% of the sample. The source was CD4+ T cells from blood, collected before liver transplant. The receptors here all came from a human donor who received a liver transplant.

The V call is TRBV10-3, the J call TRBJ1-2; D remains unclear. Trimming removed 6 bases from V and 1 base from J, with 6 bases in between. Germline V gene sequence: CDR1 ENHRY, CDR2 SYGVKD. The length of the CDR3 is 12 residues. The CDR3 protein is CAIRALNYGYTF. CDR3 nucleotide sequence: TGTGCCATCAGAGCACTTAACTATGGCTACACCTTC.

The genes are TRBV7-7 and TRBJ2-2; D might be TRBD2 (6 bases). Germline loops: CDR1 SSHAT, CDR2 FNYEAQ (reference sequence). With 5 bases removed from V and 1 base from J, the gap between germline ends came to 8 bases. CDR3 length equals 14 residues. The CDR3 sequence is CASSRGGNTGELFF. CDR3 bases: TGTGCCAGCAGCAGGGGAGGGAACACCGGGGAGCTGTTTTTT.

This clone was detected only once. The V and J genes are TRBV9 and TRBJ2-5; tentative D call: TRBD1 (5 bases). The CDR3 contains 17 residues. Per the germline V gene, CDR1 is SGDLS and CDR2 is YYNGEE. V was shortened by 2 bases and J by 0 bases, with 17 bases between the two germline ends. The DNA of the CDR3 is TGTGCCAGCAGCGTCGGGTCCCGACAGTCCAACCAAGAGACCCAGTACTTC. Translated: CASSVGSRQSNQETQYF.

This sequence joins TRBV4-1 and TRBJ1-2; D gene uncertain. This CDR3 is 15 amino acids long. The V gene's germline CDR1 is MGHRA and CDR2 YSYEKL. With 1 base removed from V and 0 bases from J, the gap between germline ends came to 9 bases. CDR3 in amino acids: CASSQGPTANYGYTF. The CDR3 DNA is TGCGCCAGCAGCCAAGGACCGACGGCTAACTATGGCTACACCTTC.

This chain uses TRBV6-5 with TRBJ2-7; 10 bases map to TRBD2. The CDR3 consists of 14 residues. The V gene's germline CDR1 is MNHEY and CDR2 SVGAGI. Trimming removed 5 bases from V and 3 bases from J; junction bases left unmatched: 4. The CDR3 DNA follows: TGTGCCAGCAGTGACATAGCGGGAGGCTACGAGCAGTACTTC. It encodes CASSDIAGGYEQYF.

The J gene is TRBJ1-1, the V gene TRBV2; 7 bases fit TRBD1. The CDR3 totals 14 residues. Germline CDR1 reads SNHLY; CDR2 reads FYNNEI. The trim removed 5 bases at V and 2 bases at J, leaving 5 bases unmatched. Here the CDR3 DNA reads TGTGCCAGCAGTCGACAGGGAAGTAACACTGAAGCTTTCTTT. This translates into CASSRQGSNTEAFF.

V and J are TRBV11-2 and TRBJ2-3; 8 positions match TRBD2. The J segment lost 8 bases and the V segment lost 5 bases, leaving 15 bases of the junction unmatched. This CDR3 comprises 16 residues. The germline CDR1 and CDR2 sequences are SGHAT and FQNNGV. The CDR3, as DNA: TGTGCCAGCAGCACCCTCAGGCTAGCGGGCCCCGGTACGCAGTATTTT. Its protein is CASSTLRLAGPGTQYF.

The genes are TRBV9 and TRBJ1-1; a possible D gene is TRBD1 (6 bases). V shed 4 bases and J shed 11 bases, with 21 bases lying between them. Germline assignment: CDR1 SGDLS and CDR2 YYNGEE. The CDR3 loop spans 14 amino acids. The DNA for the CDR3 is TGTGCCAGCAGCCCCACAGGGCCGTCCGACGGGGCTTTCTTT. It codes for CASSPTGPSDGAFF. Variable domain in full (rest from reference TRBV9 and TRBJ1-1): DSGVTQTPKHLITATGQRVTLRCSPRSGDLSVYWYQQSLDQGLQFLIQYYNGEERAKGNILERFSAQQFPDLHSELNLSSLELGDSALYFCASSPTGPSDGAFFGQGTRLTVV.

This chain uses TRBV5-4 with TRBJ2-3, with 11 bases that match TRBD2. Germline assignment: CDR1 SGHNT and CDR2 YYREEE (reference sequence). Losses at the gene ends were 7 bases for V and 8 bases for J; bases not matched to a gene: 9. CDR3 size: 14 residues. CDR3 in amino acids: CASGPGLADGTQYF. The CDR3 DNA reads as TGTGCCAGCGGCCCGGGACTAGCGGACGGTACGCAGTATTTT.

This clone has only a few counts. The chain combines TRBV2 with TRBJ1-2; 9 positions agree with TRBD1. The V and J ends lost 2 bases and 6 bases, in that order; junction bases with no gene match: 7. This CDR3 has 15 residues. Germline V gene data show CDR1 as SNHLY and CDR2 as FYNNEI. The CDR3 DNA reads TGTGCCAGCAGTGAAAACAGGGGGCTAGAGAATGGCTACACCTTC. It codes for CASSENRGLENGYTF. Full variable domain (missing parts from reference TRBV2 and TRBJ1-2): EPEVTQTPSHQVTQMGQEVILRCVPISNHLYFYWYRQILGQKVEFLVSFYNNEISEKSEIFDDQFSVERPDGSNFTLKIRSTKLEDSAMYFCASSENRGLENGYTFGSGTRLTVV.